Reported below is one TCR beta chain. Its specificity is not known. Trimming removed 4 bases from V and 1 base from J; junction bases left unmatched: 6. There are 15 residues in the CDR3. Per the germline V gene, CDR1 is SGHDT and CDR2 is YYEEEE. This record belongs to a study of graft-versus-host responses after intestinal transplantation. Across the study: Induction using anti-thymocyte globulin, followed by tacrolimus and steroids for approximately 3 years, was given to all recipients. Study results and caveats: In recipient marrow, GvH clones were found, and some appeared first in ileum or blood.

Clones were sequenced by immunoSEQ multiplex PCR, and TCRdb holds only the in-frame ones, with some missing. The sample carries fewer than 55,000 clones, around 95% recorded once. V is TRBV5-6 and J is TRBJ1-2, with 8 bases that match TRBD1. The sample here was unstimulated CD8+ T cells sorted from spleen or lymph node cells, taken before transplant. The TCR sequence derives from a human donor who was the organ donor for an intestinal transplant. CDR3 sequence (DNA): TGTGCCAGCAGCACGGACAGGGTCATTAACTATGGCTACACCTTC. Translating it yields CASSTDRVINYGYTF.